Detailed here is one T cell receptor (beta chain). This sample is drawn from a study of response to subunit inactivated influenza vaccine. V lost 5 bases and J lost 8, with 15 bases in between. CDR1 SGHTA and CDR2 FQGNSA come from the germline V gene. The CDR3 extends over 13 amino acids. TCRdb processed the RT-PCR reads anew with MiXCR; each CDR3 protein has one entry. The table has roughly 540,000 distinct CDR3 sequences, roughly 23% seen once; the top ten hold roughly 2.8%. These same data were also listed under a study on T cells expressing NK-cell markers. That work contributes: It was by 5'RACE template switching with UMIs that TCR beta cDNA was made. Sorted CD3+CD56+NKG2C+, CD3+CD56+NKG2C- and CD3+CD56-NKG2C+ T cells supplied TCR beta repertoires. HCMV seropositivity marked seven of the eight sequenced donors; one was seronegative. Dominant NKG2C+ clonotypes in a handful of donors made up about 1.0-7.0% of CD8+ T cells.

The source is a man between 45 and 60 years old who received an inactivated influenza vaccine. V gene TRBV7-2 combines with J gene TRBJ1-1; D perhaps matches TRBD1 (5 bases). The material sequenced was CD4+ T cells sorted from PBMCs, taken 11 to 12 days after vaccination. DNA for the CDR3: TGTGCCAGCAGCCTACAGGTCCGGGGGGAAGCTTTCTTT. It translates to CASSLQVRGEAFF.